This TCR beta chain was recovered during a study of T cell responses to AZD1222 COVID-19 vaccine. With respect to this clone: Antigen unknown.

TCRdb keeps only in-frame clones here, not all; method: immunoSEQ multiplex PCR. The table lists about 120,000 clones, 92% of them singletons, with about 14% in the top ten. Germline CDR1 is MDHEN and CDR2 is SYDVKM. Trimming took 6 bases from V and 7 from J; bases not matched to a gene: 16. The CDR3 length is 18 residues. The study, taken as a whole, reports: Seropositivity was recorded at baseline in only a handful of AZD1222 recipients. Sampled repertoires all dated from after the peak T cell response. With two AZD1222 doses given, Spike-specific TCR breadth and depth both rose.

V is TRBV28 and J is TRBJ1-5; 12 bases are shared with TRBD1. The receptor was isolated from an adult in good health. Sequenced here: peripheral blood, sampled on day 0 of AZD1222 vaccination. CDR3 amino acids: CASRLEGDRGLGVQPQHF. CDR3 nucleotide sequence: TGTGCCAGCAGGTTAGAAGGGGACAGGGGGCTTGGGGTACAGCCCCAGCATTTT.